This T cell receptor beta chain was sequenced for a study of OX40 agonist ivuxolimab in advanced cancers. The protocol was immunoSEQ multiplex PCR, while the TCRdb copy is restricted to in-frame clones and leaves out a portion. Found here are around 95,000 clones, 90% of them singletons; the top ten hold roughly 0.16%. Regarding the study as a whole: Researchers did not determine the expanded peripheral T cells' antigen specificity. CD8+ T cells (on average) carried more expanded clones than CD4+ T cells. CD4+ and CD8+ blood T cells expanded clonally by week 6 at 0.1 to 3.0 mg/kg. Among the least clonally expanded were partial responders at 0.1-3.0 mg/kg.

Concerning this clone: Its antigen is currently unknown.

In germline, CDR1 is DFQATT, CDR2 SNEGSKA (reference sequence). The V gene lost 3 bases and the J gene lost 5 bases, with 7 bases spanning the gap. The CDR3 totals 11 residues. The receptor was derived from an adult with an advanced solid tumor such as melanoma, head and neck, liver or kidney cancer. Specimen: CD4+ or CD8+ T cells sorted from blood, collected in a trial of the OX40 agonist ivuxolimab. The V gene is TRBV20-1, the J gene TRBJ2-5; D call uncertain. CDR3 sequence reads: CSASFGETQYF. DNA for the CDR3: TGCAGTGCTAGTTTCGGGGAGACCCAGTACTTC.